The 19 T cell receptor beta chains below come from one sample, sequenced in a study of vaccination and CD4 T cells after COVID-19. Which antigens these TCRs recognize remains unknown. Documented treatment: roughly nine-day PBMC culture with coronavirus spike peptide pools or control peptides (ViraFEST assay). Cultured CD4+ T-cell DNA underwent Oncomine TCR Beta short-read sequencing. TCRdb reanalysed the PCR reads using MiXCR and keeps one entry per CDR3 protein. The table lists 20,000 to 25,000 distinct CDR3 sequences, about 38% of them singletons. Sample: CD4+ T cells from blood, cultured in vitro, taken before SARS-CoV-2 vaccination. These receptor sequences come from a human donor who had recovered from COVID-19.

As for this clonotype: Lacking the conserved final phenylalanine or tryptophan, this CDR3 likely reflects a read error. CDR3 DNA sequence: TGTGCCAGCAGTGATCAGTATGAAGCTTTCTCT. Translating it yields CASSDQYEAFS. The V and J genes are TRBV2 and TRBJ1-1; D uncertain. V was trimmed by 3 bases and J by 7 bases, leaving 6 bases between them. CDR1 SNHLY and CDR2 FYNNEI come from the germline V gene. The CDR3 has 11 residues.

The rearrangement uses TRBV24-1 and TRBJ2-2; no clear D gene. The V and J ends lost 9 bases and 4 bases respectively, with 17 bases between them. Per germline, CDR1 KGHDR and CDR2 SFDVKD. CDR3 length: 15 amino acids. The CDR3: CATSPASGPTGELFF. The CDR3 nucleotides read TGTGCCACCTCCCCAGCTTCAGGCCCCACCGGGGAGCTGTTTTTT.

This sequence joins TRBV28 and TRBJ2-5; D unresolved. The germline gives CDR1 MDHEN, CDR2 SYDVKM. This CDR3 contains 14 residues. V was cut by 2 bases and J by 0 bases, with 7 bases left in between. CDR3 DNA: TGTGCCAGCAGTTTACCCGGGTACCAAGAGACCCAGTACTTC. Its translation is CASSLPGYQETQYF.

The chain couples TRBV19 to TRBJ2-1; 9 positions agree with TRBD1. CDR1 is LNHDA and CDR2 is SQIVND in the germline V gene (reference sequence). The J segment lost 8 bases and the V segment lost 5 bases, leaving 10 bases of the junction unmatched. The CDR3 is 15 amino acids. CDR3 amino acids: CASSSNPQGAYEQFF. The CDR3 nucleotides are TGTGCCAGTAGTTCCAACCCACAGGGGGCGTATGAGCAGTTCTTC.

The sample holds a few counts of this clonotype. The J gene is TRBJ1-5, the V gene TRBV20-1, with D tentatively TRBD1 (5 bases). CDR3 size: 13 residues. Germline V gene lookup returns CDR1 DFQATT and CDR2 SNEGSKA (reference sequence). Trimming removed 5 bases from V and 1 base from J, with 9 bases in between. CDR3 loop: CSARGLSNQPQHF. As DNA, the CDR3 is TGCAGTGCTCGGGGGTTGAGCAATCAGCCCCAGCATTTT.

This clonotype turned up a few times. V and J are TRBV7-9 and TRBJ2-7; 7 bases are a match to TRBD1. Trimming removed 5 bases from V and 6 bases from J; junction bases left unmatched: 10. CDR1 and CDR2 (germline): SEHNR, FQNEAQ (reference sequence). The CDR3 runs 14 residues. CDR3 nucleotides: TGTGCCAGCAGCCCTTACACAGGGGCCGCCGAGCAGTACTTC. Its translation is CASSPYTGAAEQYF.

A few counts support this clonotype. The V and J genes are TRBV11-1 and TRBJ1-2, with TRBD1 as a possible D gene (5 bases). Deletions cut 5 bases from V and 3 bases from J, with 16 bases between. Germline assignment: CDR1 SGHAT and CDR2 FQDESV (reference sequence). The CDR3 sequence is 15 residues long. The CDR3 DNA reads TGTGCCAGCAGCGAAAGTCAGGGAAGCCACTATGGCTACACCTTC. Amino acids: CASSESQGSHYGYTF.

Details on this clonotype: No DNA is shown, since the ends of the CDR3 on it are uncertain; the CDR3 is the one TCRdb lists. This rearrangement joins TRBV21-1 to TRBJ2-1; the D call of TRBD2 is as the table states it, not checked on the DNA. TRBV21-1 is termed a pseudogene. The CDR3 length is 15 residues, termini included. The CDR3 is CASSKVFGLGNEQFF.

This chain links TRBV7-2 with TRBJ1-1; no clear D gene. Per the germline V gene, CDR1 is SGHTA and CDR2 is FQGNSA. The CDR3 consists of 14 residues. V dropped 2 bases and J dropped 6 bases, with 13 bases sitting between them. CDR3 in DNA: TGTGCCAGCAGCTTATTGAGGGTGCGTCCTGAAGCTTTCTTT. Its translation is CASSLLRVRPEAFF.

The CDR3 region is CSAGDPRGIYEQYF. For the CDR3, the DNA is TGCAGTGCTGGGGACCCCCGCGGTATCTACGAGCAGTACTTC. The rearrangement links TRBV20-1 to TRBJ2-7; the D call may be TRBD1 or TRBD2 (5 bases each). The CDR3 extends over 14 amino acids. Trimming took 5 bases from V and 3 from J, leaving 17 bases between them. Germline CDR1 and CDR2: DFQATT and SNEGSKA (reference sequence).

Only a few counts were recorded for this clonotype. The chain is built from TRBV7-2 and TRBJ2-1; D gene ambiguous. Trimming removed 1 base at V and 0 bases at J, with 7 bases between. The CDR3 spans 15 residues. CDR1 and CDR2 (germline): SGHTA, FQGNSA. CDR3 in amino acids: CASSLVDGSYNEQFF. The CDR3 bases are TGTGCCAGCAGCTTAGTAGACGGCTCCTACAATGAGCAGTTCTTC. Full variable domain (outside the CDR3, taken from reference TRBV7-2 and TRBJ2-1): GAGVSQSPSNKVTEKGKDVELRCDPISGHTALYWYRQSLGQGLEFLIYFQGNSAPDKSGLPSDRFSAERTGGSVSTLTIQRTQQEDSAVYLCASSLVDGSYNEQFFGPGTRLTVL.

The rearrangement uses TRBV28 and TRBJ1-2; tentative D call: TRBD1 (5 bases). V lost 3 bases and J lost 5, with 16 bases in between. There are 15 residues in the CDR3. CDR1 is MDHEN, CDR2 SYDVKM, per germline. This CDR3 is CASSLGGGSPYGYTF. DNA for the CDR3: TGTGCCAGCAGTTTGGGGGGTGGGTCCCCATATGGCTACACCTTC.

The CDR3 bases are TGTGCCAGCAGACCACACGGCGACGGGACCTACGAGCAGTACTTC. Translating gives CASRPHGDGTYEQYF. This chain connects TRBV6-2 or TRBV6-3 to TRBJ2-7; possible D gene TRBD2, 5 bases. CDR1 and CDR2 from the germline V gene are MNHEY and SVGEGT. The CDR3 length is 15 residues. Deletions cut 6 bases from V and 2 bases from J, with 17 bases between.

The chain is built from TRBV4-3 and TRBJ2-3; 8 nucleotides align to TRBD1. With V trimmed by 0 bases and J by 2 bases, 4 bases remained unmatched. The CDR3 runs 16 residues. Germline CDR1 reads LGHNA; CDR2 reads YSLEER. The CDR3 reads CASSQEMQGATDTQYF. The DNA of the CDR3 is TGCGCCAGCAGCCAAGAGATGCAGGGGGCCACAGATACGCAGTATTTT.

This clonotype was observed a handful of times. V and J are TRBV27 and TRBJ2-2; D remains unclear. CDR3 length equals 14 residues. CDR1 and CDR2 from the germline V gene are MNHEY and SMNVEV (reference sequence). V was shortened by 6 bases and J by 4 bases, with 12 bases between the two germline ends. CDR3: CASRVPRGTGELFF. The CDR3 DNA follows: TGTGCCAGCAGAGTCCCTCGTGGCACCGGGGAGCTGTTTTTT.

The CDR3: CASSLRGEGATF. DNA for the CDR3: TGTGCCAGCAGCTTAAGGGGGGAGGGGGCCACCTTC. The V call is TRBV7-9, the J call TRBJ1-2; 7 positions agree with TRBD1. V shed 2 bases, J shed 13 bases, and the junction held 7 bases outside the gene matches. CDR3 size: 12 residues. Germline V gene data show CDR1 as SEHNR and CDR2 as FQNEAQ (reference sequence).

The chain is built from TRBV11-3 and TRBJ2-7; D is uncertain. Germline loops: CDR1 SGHNT, CDR2 YENEEA. V was clipped by 0 bases and J by 2 bases, with 2 bases between them. The CDR3 is 12 amino acids. The CDR3 DNA reads TGTGCCAGCAGCTTAGAACCCTACGAGCAGTACTTC. It encodes CASSLEPYEQYF.

Only one count was recorded for this clonotype. The gene calls are TRBV29-1 and TRBJ1-1, with 10 bases fitting TRBD1. This CDR3 has 13 residues. V lost 6 bases and J lost 1; bases outside the gene matches: 2. Germline lookup yields CDR1 SQVTM and CDR2 ANQGSEA. The CDR3 reads CSVWDRGNTEAFF. CDR3 DNA: TGCAGCGTCTGGGACAGGGGGAACACTGAAGCTTTCTTT.

This clonotype has a handful of counts. The chain's CDR3 is CATSRTGDEQYF. The CDR3 nucleotides are TGTGCCACCAGCAGGACAGGGGACGAGCAGTACTTC. The genes are TRBV15 and TRBJ2-7; the match to TRBD1 covers 8 bases. The CDR3 spans 12 residues. Germline values: CDR1 LNHNV, CDR2 YYDKDF (reference sequence). The V segment lost 3 bases and the J segment 5 bases; nucleotides outside the gene matches: 0.